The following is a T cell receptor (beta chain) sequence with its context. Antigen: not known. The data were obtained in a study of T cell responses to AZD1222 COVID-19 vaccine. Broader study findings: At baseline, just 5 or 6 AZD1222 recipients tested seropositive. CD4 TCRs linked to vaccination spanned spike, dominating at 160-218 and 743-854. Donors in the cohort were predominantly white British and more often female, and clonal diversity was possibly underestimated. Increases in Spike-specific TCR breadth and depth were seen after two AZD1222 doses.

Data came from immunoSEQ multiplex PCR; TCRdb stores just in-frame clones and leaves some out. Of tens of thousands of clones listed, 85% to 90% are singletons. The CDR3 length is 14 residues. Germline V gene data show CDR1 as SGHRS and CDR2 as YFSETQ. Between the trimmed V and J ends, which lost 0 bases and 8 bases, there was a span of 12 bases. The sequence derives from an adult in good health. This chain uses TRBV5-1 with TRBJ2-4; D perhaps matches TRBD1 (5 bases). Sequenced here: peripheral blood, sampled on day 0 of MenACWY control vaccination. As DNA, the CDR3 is TGCGCCAGCAGCTTGGGGCAGGGTTTACACATTCAGTACTTC. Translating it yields CASSLGQGLHIQYF.